This record looks at one T cell receptor beta chain sequence and its context. The germline V gene encodes CDR1 MDHEN and CDR2 SYDVKM. V was pared by 2 bases and J by 6 bases, with 5 bases of the junction left unmatched. The CDR3 covers 15 residues. This sample was taken from a study of blood T cell repertoires in COVID-19. Only in-frame clones appear in the TCRdb table, and some are missing; sequencing was by immunoSEQ multiplex PCR. This sample carries 100,000 to 150,000 clones, about 81% of them seen once, and the ten largest clones take about 17%. V is TRBV28 and J is TRBJ2-7, with 12 positions matching TRBD1. The specimen sequenced was peripheral blood. The sequence came from a man younger than 45 with COVID-19, enrolled during active disease. CDR3 in amino acids: CASSLPGTGGVEQYF. The CDR3 coding sequence is TGTGCCAGCAGTTTACCCGGGACAGGGGGCGTCGAGCAGTACTTC.